The 28 T cell receptor beta chains below were found in one sample sequenced in a study of Graves' ophthalmopathy and Graves' hyperthyroidism. RNA served as the template for amplifying TCR beta CDR3 regions. RT-PCR with HTBI primers came first, then second-round multiplex PCR. TCRdb itself ran the multiplex PCR reads through MiXCR, one entry per CDR3 protein. This sample has around 520,000 distinct CDR3 sequences, with about 35% found just once. The sample consisted of peripheral blood or thyroid tissue (not recorded which). These receptors were taken from an adult man with Graves' hyperthyroidism.

V gene TRBV5-1 combines with J gene TRBJ1-4; unclear D gene. V was trimmed by 5 bases and J by 4 bases, leaving 6 bases between them. This CDR3 region has 12 residues. Germline CDR1 reads SGHRS; CDR2 reads YFSETQ. Here the CDR3 reads CASRVNNEKLFF. CDR3 DNA sequence: TGCGCCAGCAGGGTCAATAATGAAAAACTGTTTTTT.

This rearrangement joins TRBV29-1 to TRBJ1-5; D is possibly TRBD1 (5 bases). This CDR3 has 14 amino acids. The V and J ends lost 8 bases and 2 bases respectively, with 16 bases between them. Germline loops: CDR1 SQVTM, CDR2 ANQGSEA. The CDR3 region has the DNA TGCAGCTTAGCGGGGCAGGGCCGCAATCAGCCCCAGCATTTT. It translates to CSLAGQGRNQPQHF.

The chain is built from TRBV7-3 and TRBJ1-6, with D uncertain. V shed 3 bases and J shed 13 bases, with 1 base lying between them. Per germline, CDR1 SGHTA and CDR2 FQGTGA. CDR3 length equals 9 residues. CDR3 amino acids: CASSFPLHF. Here the CDR3 DNA reads TGTGCCAGCAGCTTCCCCCTCCACTTT. Complete variable domain (other parts from reference TRBV7-3 and TRBJ1-6): GAGVSQTPSNKVTEKGKYVELRCDPISGHTALYWYRQSLGQGPEFLIYFQGTGAADDSGLPNDRFFAVRPEGSVSTLKIQRTERGDSAVYLCASSFPLHFGNGTRLTVT.

The table lists this clonotype with many counts. The chain recombines TRBV9 with TRBJ2-7; 9 bases are a match to TRBD2. The ends lost 4 bases at V and 5 bases at J; junction bases unmatched: 4. The CDR3 is made up of 13 amino acids. Germline V CDR1 and CDR2: SGDLS, YYNGEE. The CDR3 sequence is CASSKAGGDEQYF. CDR3 sequence (DNA): TGTGCCAGCAGCAAAGCGGGAGGAGACGAGCAGTACTTC.

Turning to this clonotype: This may come from a read error, since a much larger clone is one base off. This chain links TRBV14 with TRBJ1-2; 7 bases are shared with TRBD1. The CDR3 is 15 amino acids. Germline lookup yields CDR1 SGHDN and CDR2 FVKESK. The CDR3 sequence: CASSQGIEGAKGCTF. The CDR3 DNA reads as TGTGCCAGCAGCCAAGGGATCGAGGGGGCGAAGGGCTGCACCTTC.

This clonotype was counted many times. J is TRBJ2-2 and V is TRBV6-6; TRBD1 or TRBD2 may be the D gene (5 bases each). Trimming removed 4 bases at V and 1 base at J, with 7 bases between. The CDR3 spans 14 residues. From germline, CDR1 is MNHNY and CDR2 SVGAGI (reference sequence). Here the CDR3 DNA reads TGTGCCAGCAGTTGGGGGAGGAACACCGGGGAGCTGTTTTTT. Its translation: CASSWGRNTGELFF.

The chain combines TRBV9 with TRBJ2-2; D is possibly TRBD1 or TRBD2 (5 bases each). CDR3 length: 14 residues. Trimming left V 3 bases short and J 1 base short, with 7 bases between. Per germline, CDR1 SGDLS and CDR2 YYNGEE. The chain's CDR3 is CASSDGGNTGELFF. In nucleotides, the CDR3 is TGTGCCAGCAGCGATGGGGGGAACACCGGGGAGCTGTTTTTT. Full variable domain (outside the CDR3, taken from reference TRBV9 and TRBJ2-2): DSGVTQTPKHLITATGQRVTLRCSPRSGDLSVYWYQQSLDQGLQFLIQYYNGEERAKGNILERFSAQQFPDLHSELNLSSLELGDSALYFCASSDGGNTGELFFGEGSRLTVL.

V usage is TRBV20-1 and J usage is TRBJ2-7; no definite D call. The germline V gene encodes CDR1 DFQATT and CDR2 SNEGSKA (reference sequence). This CDR3 is 12 amino acids long. Trimming removed 0 bases from V and 7 bases from J, with 10 bases in between. The CDR3 is CSARDLRLEQYF. For the CDR3, the DNA is TGCAGTGCTAGAGACCTAAGGTTGGAGCAGTACTTC.

Of note for this clonotype: A read error may account for a junction end that differs from germline. The chain recombines TRBV2 with TRBJ2-2, with D maybe TRBD2 (6 bases). This CDR3 comprises 12 residues. Germline V CDR1 and CDR2: SNHLY, FYNNEI. The CDR3 nucleotides read TGTGCCAGCAGCCCAAGGACCGGGGGGCTGTTTTTT. It specifies CASSPRTGGLFF.

The gene calls are TRBV20-1 and TRBJ2-5, with 8 bases fitting TRBD2. CDR1 and CDR2 from the germline V gene are DFQATT and SNEGSKA (reference sequence). This CDR3 is built from 14 residues. The CDR3 protein is CSPGEKRESETQYF. CDR3 in DNA: TGCAGCCCCGGTGAAAAGCGGGAGTCGGAGACCCAGTACTTC.

This clonotype was seen once. The genes are TRBV29-1 and TRBJ2-7, with 8 bases that match TRBD1. Germline V gene sequence: CDR1 SQVTM, CDR2 ANQGSEA. The CDR3 has 15 amino acids. V was clipped by 0 bases and J by 7 bases; unmatched bases: 11. For the CDR3, the DNA is TGCAGCGTTGAAGACTATGGTGGACAGGGCCTAGAGCAGTACTTC. Protein product: CSVEDYGGQGLEQYF.

This chain joins TRBV6-2 or TRBV6-3 and TRBJ2-7; D is possibly TRBD2 (6 bases). Deletions cut 2 bases from V and 6 bases from J, with 8 bases between. The CDR3 covers 12 residues. In germline, CDR1 is MNHEY, CDR2 SVGEGT. The chain's CDR3 is CASSYGGSEQYF. The CDR3 coding sequence is TGTGCCAGCAGTTACGGGGGGTCCGAGCAGTACTTC.

The chain uses TRBV7-2 and TRBJ2-2; possibly TRBD2 for D (6 bases). Per the germline V gene, CDR1 is SGHTA and CDR2 is FQGNSA. This CDR3 is built from 17 residues. Trimming left V 4 bases short and J 4 bases short, with 19 bases between. Here the CDR3 DNA reads TGTGCCAGCAGCTCGGGACGGCGGGGCTCGAGCACCGGGGAGCTGTTTTTT. Translation gives CASSSGRRGSSTGELFF. The full variable domain, its missing parts supplied by reference TRBV7-2 and TRBJ2-2, is GAGVSQSPSNKVTEKGKDVELRCDPISGHTALYWYRQSLGQGLEFLIYFQGNSAPDKSGLPSDRFSAERTGGSVSTLTIQRTQQEDSAVYLCASSSGRRGSSTGELFFGEGSRLTVL.

Notes on this clonotype: A much larger clone is a single base away; this may be a read error. For the CDR3, the DNA is TGTGCCAGCAATGTCAAAGTGAACACTGAAGCTTTCTTT. This encodes CASNVKVNTEAFF. The chain carries TRBV6-6 and TRBJ1-1; D call uncertain. This CDR3 contains 13 residues. Trimming stripped 7 bases from V and 0 bases from J, with 9 bases between. Germline-derived CDR1 and CDR2 are MNHNY and SVGAGI (reference sequence).

V usage is TRBV19 and J usage is TRBJ2-3; 9 nucleotides match TRBD2. The CDR3 has 16 residues. CDR1 is LNHDA and CDR2 is SQIVND in the germline V gene (reference sequence). V lost 5 bases, J lost 3 bases, and 9 bases stayed unmatched. CDR3 nucleotide sequence: TGTGCCAGTAGTGAGCCCGGGACTAGCTGGACAGATACGCAGTATTTT. This codes for CASSEPGTSWTDTQYF.

The genes are TRBV19 and TRBJ1-2, with D unclear. V lost 7 bases, J lost 1 base, and 13 bases lay in between. The CDR3 covers 14 residues. Germline V gene sequence: CDR1 LNHDA, CDR2 SQIVND (reference sequence). The CDR3 spells CASKAVIFNYGYTF. The CDR3 DNA follows: TGTGCCAGTAAGGCCGTGATCTTTAACTATGGCTACACCTTC.

The chain uses TRBV7-9 and TRBJ2-7; D tentatively fits TRBD1 or TRBD2 (5 bases each). V was pared by 6 bases and J by 3 bases, with 12 bases between. Germline assignment: CDR1 SEHNR and CDR2 FQNEAQ (reference sequence). The CDR3 is 13 amino acids. The CDR3 bases are TGTGCCAGCAGACCCGGGACCGACTACGAGCAGTACTTC. Its protein product is CASRPGTDYEQYF.

In regard to this clonotype: A much larger clone lies one base from this, so it may be a read error. It is likely a read error, because the conserved phenylalanine at the end of the CDR3 is missing. The chain employs TRBV2 and TRBJ2-2; 8 bases fit TRBD1. V shed 3 bases and J 9 bases; nucleotides not matched to a gene: 6. This CDR3 comprises 14 residues. The germline V gene encodes CDR1 SNHLY and CDR2 FYNNEI. For the CDR3, the DNA is TGTGCCAGCAGTGACGACAGGGGCCAGAGGGAGCTGTTTTCT. This sequence encodes CASSDDRGQRELFS.

This clonotype was recorded at least ten times. This chain joins TRBV12-3 or TRBV12-4 and TRBJ2-7; TRBD2 matches at 10 bases. The CDR3 sequence is 15 residues long. The J segment lost 6 bases and the V segment lost 3 bases, leaving 8 bases of the junction unmatched. CDR3 in amino acids: CASSFSLAGVGEQYF. The CDR3 DNA reads as TGTGCCAGCAGTTTTTCCCTAGCGGGAGTCGGCGAGCAGTACTTC.

Note on this clonotype: Since a much larger clone is just one base distant, this may be a read error. The chain couples TRBV20-1 to TRBJ2-7; TRBD2 agrees at 9 bases. The germline CDR1 and CDR2 sequences are DFQATT and SNEGSKA (reference sequence). The trim removed 3 bases at V and 5 bases at J, leaving 14 bases unmatched. This CDR3 region has 16 residues. The CDR3 coding sequence is TGCAGTGCTAGCGCACCGAGGGCTAGCGGGAACCACGAGCAGTACTTC. It is translated as CSASAPRASGNHEQYF.

There are many counts of this clonotype. At one end, the junction sequence differs from germline, possibly due to a read error. The rearrangement links TRBV20-1 to TRBJ1-2, with D maybe TRBD1 (6 bases). Germline-derived CDR1 and CDR2 are DFQATT and SNEGSKA (reference sequence). The CDR3 sequence is 12 residues long. CDR3 in DNA: TGCAGTGCTAGTCCCGGGACAATGGTTATGGACTTC. The encoded protein is CSASPGTMVMDF.

This clonotype was counted a few times. The CDR3 region is CASSQATTGGGNQPQHF. For the CDR3, the DNA is TGTGCCAGCAGCCAAGCCACGACCGGAGGTGGCAATCAGCCCCAGCATTTT. The chain recombines TRBV7-8 with TRBJ1-5; D is ambiguous. CDR1 SGHVS and CDR2 FQNEAQ come from the germline V gene. CDR3 length equals 17 residues. Deletions cut 5 bases from V and 2 bases from J, with 19 bases between.

This clonotype was recorded many times. CDR3 nucleotide sequence: TGTGCCAGCAGCCCGAGTGGGACAGGCGTTACCTACGAGCAGTACTTC. Translating gives CASSPSGTGVTYEQYF. This chain links TRBV7-9 with TRBJ2-7; TRBD1 aligns across 8 bases. Germline trimming cut 5 bases from V and 2 bases from J; bases unmatched to any gene: 11. CDR1 and CDR2 (germline): SEHNR, FQNEAQ (reference sequence). The CDR3 loop spans 16 amino acids.

This clonotype was seen only a few times. The rearrangement joins TRBV5-8 to TRBJ1-5; D is unresolved. Germline V gene lookup returns CDR1 SGHTS and CDR2 YDEGEE. The CDR3 has 14 amino acids. Between the trimmed V and J ends, which lost 1 base and 3 bases, there was a span of 8 bases. CDR3 in amino acids: CASSLRPLNQPQHF. DNA of the CDR3: TGTGCCAGCAGCTTGCGTCCTCTCAATCAGCCCCAGCATTTT.

The rearrangement uses TRBV25-1 and TRBJ1-3, with a weak D call TRBD1 (6 bases). Germline V gives CDR1 MGHDK, CDR2 SYGVNS. Trimming left V 4 bases short and J 1 base short, with 20 bases between. The CDR3 sequence is 18 residues long. The CDR3 DNA reads TGTGCCAGCAGTGCTAGGTTACAGGGCACGTATTCTGGAAACACCATATATTTT. Its protein is CASSARLQGTYSGNTIYF.

In the case of this clonotype: A much larger clone sits a single nucleotide away, making a read error possible. This sequence joins TRBV5-6 and TRBJ1-2, with D possibly matching TRBD1 (6 bases). The germline V gene encodes CDR1 SGHDT and CDR2 YYEEEE. Trimming stripped 2 bases from V and 6 bases from J, with 14 bases between. CDR3 length: 14 residues. CDR3 amino acids: CASSFAGGADGYTF. The CDR3, as DNA: TGTGCCAGCAGCTTTGCGGGGGGCGCGGATGGCTACACCTTC.

About this clonotype itself: Relative to the germline gene, one junction end is altered; a read error may explain this. The V call is TRBV10-2, the J call TRBJ2-5; D is unresolved. The CDR3 is 13 amino acids. Per germline, CDR1 WSHSY and CDR2 SAAADI. CDR3 sequence: CASSESHRETQCF. The CDR3 region has the DNA TGCGCCAGCAGTGAGTCTCACAGAGAGACCCAGTGCTTC.

This clonotype was seen ten or more times. The rearrangement joins TRBV7-8 to TRBJ1-5, with unresolved D. Trimming removed 1 base from V and 7 bases from J, with 11 bases in between. CDR1 is SGHVS, CDR2 FQNEAQ, per germline. This CDR3 has 14 residues. This CDR3 is CASSLVGVRQPQHF. The CDR3 region has the DNA TGTGCCAGCAGCTTAGTCGGGGTGCGGCAGCCCCAGCATTTT.